What follows are 22 T cell receptor beta chains derived from one specimen sequenced in a study of neoadjuvant nivolumab and ipilimumab in lung cancer. Sequencing used immunoSEQ multiplex PCR; TCRdb keeps in-frame clones, though not all of them. This table holds about 18,000 clones, 75% to 90% found once. The sequencing used peripheral blood, collected before neoadjuvant nivolumab, alone or with ipilimumab. The source is an adult with non-small cell lung cancer.

This chain uses TRBV15 with TRBJ2-5; no clear D. The V end lost 5 bases, the J end lost 2 bases, and 3 bases lay between the germline ends. Germline CDR1 reads LNHNV; CDR2 reads YYDKDF (reference sequence). The CDR3 runs 11 residues. The CDR3 spells CATSSQETQYF. For the CDR3, the DNA is TGTGCCACCAGCTCTCAAGAGACCCAGTACTTC.

This chain uses TRBV5-1 with TRBJ1-1, with a weak D call TRBD1 (6 bases). The CDR3 covers 16 residues. V lost 4 bases to trimming and J lost 7 bases, with 23 bases between them. Germline CDR1 is SGHRS and CDR2 is YFSETQ. The CDR3 loop is CASSPRPPSQGNEAFF. The CDR3 region has the DNA TGCGCCAGCAGCCCCCGGCCTCCCTCTCAGGGGAATGAAGCTTTCTTT.

The J gene is TRBJ2-1, the V gene TRBV29-1; TRBD2 might be the D (6 bases). The V gene's germline CDR1 is SQVTM and CDR2 ANQGSEA. The CDR3 length is 12 residues. V was shortened by 4 bases and J by 6 bases, with 10 bases between the two germline ends. As DNA, the CDR3 is TGCAGCGTTGTTATGCGGGGCAATGAGCAGTTCTTC. Translation: CSVVMRGNEQFF.

The chain recombines TRBV18 with TRBJ1-1, with D perhaps TRBD1 (5 bases). Germline V lookup: CDR1 KGHSH, CDR2 LQKENI. Deletions cut 3 bases from V and 8 bases from J, with 13 bases between. The CDR3 spans 13 residues. The CDR3 protein is CASSPRVDSEAFF. In DNA, the CDR3 is TGTGCCAGCTCACCTCGTGTTGACAGCGAAGCTTTCTTT.

The chain links TRBV7-9 to TRBJ2-7; D is perhaps TRBD2 (7 bases). The CDR3 length is 16 residues. CDR1 SEHNR and CDR2 FQNEAQ come from the germline V gene (reference sequence). V lost 1 base, J lost 5 bases, and 18 bases lay in between. CDR3 amino acids: CASSLEGGVGSNEQYF. The CDR3 nucleotides are TGTGCCAGCAGCTTAGAGGGGGGGGTCGGGTCGAACGAGCAGTACTTC.

The V call is TRBV19, the J call TRBJ1-2, with TRBD1 matching 8 bases. V trimming: 4 bases; J trimming: 8 bases; junction bases outside the gene matches: 6. Germline CDR1 reads LNHDA; CDR2 reads SQIVND (reference sequence). The CDR3 consists of 13 residues. In DNA, the CDR3 is TGTGCCAGTAGTACCGGGACAGGAAACGGCTACACCTTC. It is translated as CASSTGTGNGYTF. Full variable domain (rest looked up from reference TRBV19 and TRBJ1-2): DGGITQSPKYLFRKEGQNVTLSCEQNLNHDAMYWYRQDPGQGLRLIYYSQIVNDFQKGDIAEGYSVSREKKESFPLTVTSAQKNPTAFYLCASSTGTGNGYTFGSGTRLTVV.

The chain recombines TRBV30 with TRBJ2-7; 10 positions agree with TRBD1. V shed 2 bases and J 5 bases; nucleotides not matched to a gene: 3. This CDR3 spans 13 amino acids. From germline, CDR1 is GTSNPN and CDR2 SVGIG (reference sequence). CDR3 DNA sequence: TGTGCCTGGAGTCGGACAGGGGGTGACGAGCAGTACTTC. Protein sequence: CAWSRTGGDEQYF.

The V and J genes are TRBV30 and TRBJ2-6, with D unclear. The V gene's germline CDR1 is GTSNPN and CDR2 SVGIG (reference sequence). The V end was cut by 4 bases, the J end by 0 bases, with 4 bases between. The CDR3 has 13 residues. The CDR3 loop reads CAWKLSGANVLTF. DNA of the CDR3: TGTGCCTGGAAACTCTCTGGGGCCAACGTCCTGACTTTC.

CDR3 residues: CASSLAGNSGSNEQFF. Here the CDR3 DNA reads TGCGCCAGCAGCTTGGCCGGGAATAGCGGGAGCAATGAGCAGTTCTTC. The chain uses TRBV5-1 and TRBJ2-1; 9 bases map to TRBD2. This CDR3 has 16 amino acids. The germline V gene has CDR1 SGHRS and CDR2 YFSETQ. Trimming took 0 bases from V and 6 from J; bases not matched to a gene: 7.

The V and J genes are TRBV29-1 and TRBJ2-2; 14 nucleotides align to TRBD2. After removal of 6 bases from V and 8 bases from J, the junction contained 8 bases not matched to a gene. The CDR3 loop spans 15 amino acids. Germline V gives CDR1 SQVTM, CDR2 ANQGSEA. This chain's CDR3 is CSVTGTSGSLGELFF. As DNA, the CDR3 is TGCAGCGTGACAGGGACTAGCGGGAGTTTAGGGGAGCTGTTTTTT.

This chain connects TRBV2 to TRBJ2-7; the D is unclear. V was pared by 1 base and J by 2 bases, with 9 bases between. CDR3 length: 14 residues. The V gene's germline CDR1 is SNHLY and CDR2 FYNNEI. The CDR3 DNA is TGTGCCAGCAGTGAAGAGGTAGCAGCCTACGAGCAGTACTTC. Amino acids: CASSEEVAAYEQYF.

The V gene is TRBV5-4, the J gene TRBJ1-3; D unclear. CDR1 and CDR2 from the germline V gene are SGHNT and YYREEE (reference sequence). The CDR3 length is 14 residues. V lost 3 bases, J lost 3 bases, and 10 bases lay in between. The CDR3 is CASSSATLGNTIYF. CDR3 coding DNA: TGTGCCAGCAGCTCCGCGACGCTTGGAAACACCATATATTTT.

V and J are TRBV18 and TRBJ2-7; 8 bases line up with TRBD1. There are 14 residues in the CDR3. The germline CDR1 and CDR2 sequences are KGHSH and LQKENI. The V gene end was trimmed by 5 bases and the J gene end by 7 bases; junction bases not matched to a gene: 10. The CDR3 sequence: CASSSLTGVGEQYF. In DNA, the CDR3 is TGTGCCAGCTCAAGTCTGACAGGGGTGGGTGAGCAGTACTTC.

J is TRBJ2-7 and V is TRBV5-4, with a tentative D call TRBD2 (6 bases). Per the germline V gene, CDR1 is SGHNT and CDR2 is YYREEE (reference sequence). Trimming took off 4 bases at V and 0 bases at J, with 14 bases between the two ends. This CDR3 contains 15 residues. The CDR3, as DNA: TGTGCCAGCAGCGCCCGGGAGAGGAGCTCCTACGAGCAGTACTTC. This encodes CASSARERSSYEQYF.

This clone has a handful of counts. The V and J genes are TRBV19 and TRBJ2-1; a possible D gene is TRBD2 (6 bases). The CDR3 loop spans 12 amino acids. Trimming took off 7 bases at V and 10 bases at J, with 14 bases between the two ends. Germline V CDR1 and CDR2: LNHDA, SQIVND (reference sequence). In DNA, the CDR3 is TGTGCCAGTATGAGAAGGGACTCGGAGCAGTTCTTC. Encoded protein: CASMRRDSEQFF.

The chain carries TRBV27 and TRBJ1-5, with D perhaps matching TRBD1 (5 bases). CDR3 size: 12 residues. Trimming left V 5 bases short and J 6 bases short, with 8 bases between. Germline V gives CDR1 MNHEY, CDR2 SMNVEV (reference sequence). As DNA, the CDR3 is TGTGCCAGCAGTCCCCAGGGTCAGCCCCAGCATTTT. Translation gives CASSPQGQPQHF.

This rearrangement joins TRBV7-2 to TRBJ1-2; a weak D match, TRBD1 (5 bases). The CDR3 is made up of 14 amino acids. Trimming pared 1 base from V and 4 bases from J, leaving 10 bases between. Germline CDR1 reads SGHTA; CDR2 reads FQGNSA. The CDR3 reads CASSLGGVSYGYTF. CDR3 bases: TGTGCCAGCAGCTTAGGAGGGGTGAGCTATGGCTACACCTTC.

This chain links TRBV25-1 with TRBJ2-7; 10 bases agree with TRBD1. CDR1 is MGHDK and CDR2 is SYGVNS in the germline V gene. The CDR3 covers 15 residues. Germline trimming cut 6 bases from V and 3 bases from J; bases unmatched to any gene: 8. The CDR3, as DNA: TGTGCCAGCAGGGACGTCGGACAGGGGGGCTACGAGCAGTACTTC. Translated: CASRDVGQGGYEQYF.

J is TRBJ2-7 and V is TRBV18, with 7 bases that match TRBD2. The CDR3 covers 15 residues. The V gene's germline CDR1 is KGHSH and CDR2 LQKENI. Germline trimming cut 3 bases from V and 1 base from J; bases unmatched to any gene: 6. The CDR3 coding sequence is TGTGCCAGCTCACCGGGGGGGACGGCTTCCTACGAGCAGTACTTC. Protein: CASSPGGTASYEQYF.

The chain uses TRBV6-5 and TRBJ2-5; 7 bases align to TRBD2. Germline CDR1 MNHEY, CDR2 SVGAGI. Losses at the gene ends were 10 bases for V and 2 bases for J; bases not matched to a gene: 13. This CDR3 spans 15 amino acids. CDR3 sequence: CATRFSGSGQETQYF. In DNA form, the CDR3 reads TGTGCCACACGGTTTAGCGGGTCGGGGCAAGAGACCCAGTACTTC.

This chain connects TRBV4-3 to TRBJ1-1; D is perhaps TRBD1 (5 bases). Deletions cut 4 bases from V and 4 bases from J, with 13 bases between. Germline assignment: CDR1 LGHNA and CDR2 YSLEER. This CDR3 region has 14 residues. The CDR3 is CASSPTGSGTEAFF. In nucleotides, the CDR3 is TGCGCCAGCAGCCCAACAGGCTCGGGCACTGAAGCTTTCTTT.

This chain uses TRBV5-4 with TRBJ2-7; TRBD2 is a possible D gene (5 bases). Germline CDR1 is SGHNT and CDR2 is YYREEE (reference sequence). The CDR3 consists of 13 residues. Between the trimmed V and J ends, which lost 4 bases and 7 bases, there was a span of 15 bases. The chain's CDR3 is CASSEGLLTEQYF. The CDR3 bases are TGTGCCAGCAGCGAGGGTCTTCTTACGGAGCAGTACTTC.